This T cell receptor beta chain was obtained from a study of vaccination effects on CD4 cells after COVID-19. Study results and caveats: Clonal contraction was marked in infection- and vaccine-induced clones late after vaccination. Healthy vaccinees' vaccine-induced clones included only 1 of 255 that recognized common cold coronaviruses.

Antigen-specific CD4+ T cells were expanded (with viral peptide pools) by the ViraFEST assay ahead of sequencing. CD4+ T cells were isolated after roughly nine days of culture. Absence of prior SARS-CoV-2 infection characterized the vaccine recipients, who showed negative nucleocapsid antibodies. V dropped 5 bases and J dropped 0 bases, with 14 bases sitting between them. CDR1 and CDR2 from the germline V gene are MNHEY and SVGAGI. The CDR3 length is 15 residues. With regard to this clone: Antigen: not known.

Clones were sequenced by immunoSEQ multiplex PCR, and TCRdb holds only the in-frame ones, with some missing. The data show tens of thousands of clones, roughly 70% seen once. This TCR came from a human donor who received a COVID-19 vaccine. The starting material was CD4+ T cells from PBMCs cultured with SARS-CoV-2 spike peptides, obtained before COVID-19 vaccination. The chain couples TRBV6-5 to TRBJ2-7; D is perhaps TRBD1 (7 bases). In DNA, the CDR3 is TGTGCCAGCAGTCGTACAGGGGAGGCCTCCTACGAGCAGTACTTC. The encoded protein is CASSRTGEASYEQYF.